This record covers a single T cell receptor beta chain. Each CDR3 protein is one row after TCRdb ran MiXCR on the 5' RACE reads. The sample consists of fewer than 600,000 distinct CDR3 sequences, about a fifth of them appearing once. The record originates from a study of T-cell memory formation after mild COVID-19. CDR3 length equals 16 residues. Germline assignment: CDR1 GTSNPN and CDR2 SVGIG (reference sequence). Trimming pared 4 bases from V and 5 bases from J, leaving 21 bases between. Sequenced material: PBMCs or a T cell subset sorted from them (not recorded which). The origin of this receptor is an adult woman who had mild COVID-19 (a few samples of this study predate the infection). Cell type and time point are not known. The rearrangement links TRBV30 to TRBJ2-1; D possibly corresponds to TRBD2 (6 bases). CDR3 amino acids: CAWTQNRGWSDNEQFF. The DNA of the CDR3 is TGTGCCTGGACCCAAAACCGGGGGTGGAGTGACAATGAGCAGTTCTTC.